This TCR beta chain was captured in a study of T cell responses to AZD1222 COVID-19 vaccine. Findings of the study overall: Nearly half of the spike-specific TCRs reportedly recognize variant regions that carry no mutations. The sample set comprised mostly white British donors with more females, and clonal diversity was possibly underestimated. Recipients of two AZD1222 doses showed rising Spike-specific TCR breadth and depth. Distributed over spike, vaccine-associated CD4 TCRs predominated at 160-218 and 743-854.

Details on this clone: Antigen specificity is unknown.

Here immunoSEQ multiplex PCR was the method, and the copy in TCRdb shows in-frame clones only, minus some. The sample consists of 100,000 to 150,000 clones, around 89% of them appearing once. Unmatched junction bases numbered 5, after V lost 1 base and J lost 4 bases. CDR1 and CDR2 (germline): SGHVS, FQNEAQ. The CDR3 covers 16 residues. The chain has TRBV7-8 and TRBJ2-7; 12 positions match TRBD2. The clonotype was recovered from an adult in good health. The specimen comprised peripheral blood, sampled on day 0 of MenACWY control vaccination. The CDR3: CASSLVASGRGYEQYF. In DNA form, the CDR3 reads TGTGCCAGCAGCTTAGTGGCTAGCGGGAGGGGGTACGAGCAGTACTTC.